The 5 T cell receptor beta chains below come from one sample, sequenced in a study of cytomegalovirus exposure and HLA in healthy donors. The primer mix had 60 Vbeta and 13 Jbeta primers. Sequencing was performed with immunoSEQ multiplex PCR; in TCRdb, only in-frame clones are kept and a portion is missing. The table includes about 120,000 clones, roughly 80% detected once. Material: PBMCs. Receptor source: a man in his thirties or forties in good health and CMV-seronegative.

The rearrangement links TRBV15 to TRBJ1-2; no clear D. This CDR3 region has 18 residues. With 0 bases removed from V and 2 bases from J, the gap between germline ends came to 19 bases. Per the germline V gene, CDR1 is LNHNV and CDR2 is YYDKDF (reference sequence). The CDR3 loop reads CATSRDLSHFSGNYGYTF. For the CDR3, the DNA is TGTGCCACCAGCAGAGATCTCTCTCATTTTTCGGGGAACTATGGCTACACCTTC. Filled out from reference TRBV15 and TRBJ1-2, the complete variable domain reads DAMVIQNPRYQVTQFGKPVTLSCSQTLNHNVMYWYQQKSSQAPKLLFHYYDKDFNNEADTPDNFQSRRPNTSFCFLDIRSPGLGDTAMYLCATSRDLSHFSGNYGYTFGSGTRLTVV.

This rearrangement joins TRBV2 to TRBJ1-2; no definite D call. The germline V gene has CDR1 SNHLY and CDR2 FYNNEI. This CDR3 has 12 amino acids. V was clipped by 7 bases and J by 8 bases, with 14 bases between them. CDR3 protein: CASIREQYGYTF. CDR3 DNA: TGTGCCAGCATCCGGGAACAATACGGCTACACCTTC.

The chain links TRBV13 to TRBJ2-7; perhaps TRBD1 as D (6 bases). V was trimmed by 8 bases and J by 1 base, leaving 15 bases between them. CDR3 length: 14 residues. The V gene's germline CDR1 is PRHDT and CDR2 FYEKMQ (reference sequence). CDR3 DNA: TGTGCCAGCCTGGAGAGCACAGGGTCCTACGAGCAGTACTTC. This sequence encodes CASLESTGSYEQYF.

This sequence joins TRBV5-1 and TRBJ2-3, with 8 bases identical to TRBD2. The CDR3 has 15 residues. Germline-derived CDR1 and CDR2 are SGHRS and YFSETQ. Trimming removed 0 bases from V and 4 bases from J; junction bases left unmatched: 4. The CDR3 region is CASSLAGLGADTQYF. CDR3 DNA: TGCGCCAGCAGCTTGGCGGGACTAGGAGCAGATACGCAGTATTTT.

The CDR3 DNA follows: TGTGCCTGGAGATCGAGCGGGGGGGCTCATGAGCAGTTCTTC. This sequence encodes CAWRSSGGAHEQFF. The chain is built from TRBV30 and TRBJ2-1; 10 bases align to TRBD2. V lost 3 bases, J lost 8 bases, and 7 bases stayed unmatched. The CDR3 is made up of 14 amino acids. CDR1 is GTSNPN, CDR2 SVGIG, per germline (reference sequence).